The 10 T cell receptor beta chains below all came from one sample that was sequenced in a study of T cell repertoires in cytomegalovirus infection. Each CDR3 protein gets one entry after TCRdb re-called the reads with MiXCR. The sample shows around 300,000 distinct CDR3 sequences, 20% to 30% of them seen only once. The sequencing input was PBMCs. The source of these receptors is a human donor in good health (CMV status not recorded). Some clones in this sample may be carry-over from other donors' samples.

The table lists this clonotype with many counts. V and J are TRBV7-8 and TRBJ2-3, with TRBD2 matching 7 bases. The germline V gene encodes CDR1 SGHVS and CDR2 FQNEAQ. V was clipped by 5 bases and J by 1 base; unmatched bases: 3. The CDR3 has 14 amino acids. CDR3 sequence: CASSPTSGTDTQYF. CDR3 nucleotide sequence: TGTGCCAGCAGCCCCACTAGCGGCACAGATACGCAGTATTTT. Together with reference TRBV7-8 and TRBJ2-3, the CDR3 gives the full variable domain: GAGVSQSPRYKVAKRGQDVALRCDPISGHVSLFWYQQALGQGPEFLTYFQNEAQLDKSGLPSDRFFAERPEGSVSTLKIQRTQQEDSAVYLCASSPTSGTDTQYFGPGTRLTVL.

In this sample, this clonotype turned up a few times. The rearrangement uses TRBV20-1 and TRBJ2-7; 11 bases fit TRBD2. The CDR3 has 13 amino acids. J was trimmed by 9 bases and V by 8 bases; bases with no gene match: 12. Germline CDR1 DFQATT, CDR2 SNEGSKA (reference sequence). CDR3 protein: CSCSPGLAVLQYF. The CDR3 nucleotides read TGCAGTTGTTCCCCGGGACTAGCGGTACTGCAGTACTTC.

The rearrangement uses TRBV29-1 and TRBJ2-3; D ambiguous. CDR3 length equals 11 residues. V was trimmed by 6 bases and J by 4 bases, leaving 8 bases between them. Germline values: CDR1 SQVTM, CDR2 ANQGSEA. The CDR3 is CSVSNPDTQYF. CDR3 nucleotide sequence: TGCAGCGTATCGAACCCAGATACGCAGTATTTT.

The sample holds a few counts of this clonotype. The chain couples TRBV20-1 to TRBJ2-7; D gene unclear. This CDR3 region has 11 residues. Germline assignment: CDR1 DFQATT and CDR2 SNEGSKA (reference sequence). V lost 5 bases, J lost 7 bases, and 12 bases lay in between. For the CDR3, the DNA is TGCAGTGCTGGGCAGGTGTTTGAGCAGTACTTC. This sequence encodes CSAGQVFEQYF.

The rearrangement joins TRBV7-6 to TRBJ1-5; D gene uncertain. CDR1 SGHVS and CDR2 FNYEAQ come from the germline V gene. The CDR3 sequence is 15 residues long. V was cut by 4 bases and J by 0 bases, with 10 bases left in between. The CDR3: CASSYDSGSNQPQHF. CDR3 DNA sequence: TGTGCCAGCAGCTATGACTCGGGTAGCAATCAGCCCCAGCATTTT.

This chain links TRBV20-1 with TRBJ2-5; 13 bases agree with TRBD2. There are 13 residues in the CDR3. Germline lookup yields CDR1 DFQATT and CDR2 SNEGSKA (reference sequence). Trimming took 4 bases from V and 6 from J; bases not matched to a gene: 2. CDR3 in DNA: TGCAGTGCTACGGGACTAGCGGGAAAGACCCAGTACTTC. This sequence encodes CSATGLAGKTQYF.

This clonotype was seen many times. V and J are TRBV7-2 and TRBJ2-1; 12 bases agree with TRBD2. This CDR3 contains 16 residues. The germline V gene has CDR1 SGHTA and CDR2 FQGNSA. V was clipped by 6 bases and J by 6 bases; unmatched bases: 9. CDR3 bases: TGTGCCAGCAGGCCGACCGGGACTAGCGGGCTCAATGAGCAGTTCTTC. Protein sequence: CASRPTGTSGLNEQFF.

This clonotype was counted only a few times. The chain is built from TRBV11-2 and TRBJ2-6; 8 nucleotides match TRBD1. Germline lookup yields CDR1 SGHAT and CDR2 FQNNGV. The ends lost 0 bases at V and 2 bases at J; junction bases unmatched: 9. The CDR3 is 19 residues long. Written as DNA, the CDR3 is TGTGCCAGCAGCTTAGAAGGGACAGGTGGGGCCCCTGGGGCCAACGTCCTGACTTTC. It encodes CASSLEGTGGAPGANVLTF.

The CDR3 sequence: CATTDRGENEQFF. In DNA, the CDR3 is TGTGCCACCACAGACAGGGGCGAGAATGAGCAGTTCTTC. The V gene is TRBV24-1, the J gene TRBJ2-1; the match to TRBD1 covers 8 bases. The V segment lost 8 bases and the J segment 7 bases; nucleotides outside the gene matches: 6. The CDR3 totals 13 residues. Germline CDR1 KGHDR, CDR2 SFDVKD.

This clonotype was detected a few times. The chain is built from TRBV7-2 and TRBJ1-5; tentative D call: TRBD1 (6 bases). The CDR3 extends over 13 amino acids. V dropped 4 bases and J dropped 6 bases, with 10 bases sitting between them. The germline V gene encodes CDR1 SGHTA and CDR2 FQGNSA. CDR3 DNA sequence: TGTGCCAGCAGCTCGGGGGCAGGTCAGCCCCAGCATTTT. Protein: CASSSGAGQPQHF.